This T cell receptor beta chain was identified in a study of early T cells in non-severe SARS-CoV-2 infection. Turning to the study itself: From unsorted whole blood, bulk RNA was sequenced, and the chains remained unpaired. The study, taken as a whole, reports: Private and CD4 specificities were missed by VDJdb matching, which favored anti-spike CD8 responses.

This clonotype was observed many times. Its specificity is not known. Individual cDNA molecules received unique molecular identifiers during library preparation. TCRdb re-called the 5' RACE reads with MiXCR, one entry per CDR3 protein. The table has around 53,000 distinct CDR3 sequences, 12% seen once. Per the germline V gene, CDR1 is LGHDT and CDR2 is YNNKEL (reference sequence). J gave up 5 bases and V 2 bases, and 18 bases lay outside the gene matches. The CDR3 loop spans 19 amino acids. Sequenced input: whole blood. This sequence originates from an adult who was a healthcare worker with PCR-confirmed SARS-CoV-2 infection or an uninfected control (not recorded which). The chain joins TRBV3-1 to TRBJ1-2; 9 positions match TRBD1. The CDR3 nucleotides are TGTGCCAGCAGCCAACGGACACCGGGACAGGGCCGCCCTCATTATGGCTACACCTTC. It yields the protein CASSQRTPGQGRPHYGYTF.